The sequence of this TCR beta chain was determined in a study of T cell responses to AZD1222 COVID-19 vaccine. In its sample, this clone was seen a few times. Antigen: not known. Trimming removed 3 bases at V and 2 bases at J, with 1 base between. The CDR3 totals 12 residues. CDR1 and CDR2 from the germline V gene are MGHDK and SYGVNS. Some clones are missing from TCRdb's copy, which holds only in-frame ones; the method was immunoSEQ multiplex PCR. Found here are 100,000 to 150,000 clones, 75% to 90% of them singletons; the top ten hold 1.3% to 1.5%. Study observations and caveats: Nearly half of the spike-specific TCRs reportedly recognize variant regions that carry no mutations. Sampled repertoires all dated from after the peak T cell response.

This chain connects TRBV25-1 to TRBJ1-4, with unresolved D. This sequence originates from an adult in good health. The sample consisted of peripheral blood, taken on day 0 of AZD1222 vaccination. The CDR3 reads CASSDTNEKLFF. DNA of the CDR3: TGTGCCAGCAGTGACACTAATGAAAAACTGTTTTTT.